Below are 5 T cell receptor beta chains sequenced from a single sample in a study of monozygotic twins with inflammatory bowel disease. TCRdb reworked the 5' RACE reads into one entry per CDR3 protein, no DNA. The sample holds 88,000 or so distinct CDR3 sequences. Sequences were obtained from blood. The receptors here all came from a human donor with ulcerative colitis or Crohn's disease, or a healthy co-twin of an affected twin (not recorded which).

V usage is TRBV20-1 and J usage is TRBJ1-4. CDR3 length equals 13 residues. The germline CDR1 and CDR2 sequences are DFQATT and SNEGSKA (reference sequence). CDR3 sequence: CSARGAGREKLFF.

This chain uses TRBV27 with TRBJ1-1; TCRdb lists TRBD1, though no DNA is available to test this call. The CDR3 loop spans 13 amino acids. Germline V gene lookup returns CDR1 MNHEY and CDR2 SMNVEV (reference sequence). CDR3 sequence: CASIRTLGTEAFF.

The CDR3 here is CASSLGDIANTEAFF. The chain employs TRBV5-1 and TRBJ1-1; TCRdb's assignment of TRBD1 cannot be checked, as there is no DNA. The CDR3 runs to 15 residues. The germline CDR1 and CDR2 sequences are SGHRS and YFSETQ.

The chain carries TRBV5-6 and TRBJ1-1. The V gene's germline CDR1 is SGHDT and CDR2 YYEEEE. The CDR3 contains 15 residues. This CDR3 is CASSFGSGLNTEAFF.

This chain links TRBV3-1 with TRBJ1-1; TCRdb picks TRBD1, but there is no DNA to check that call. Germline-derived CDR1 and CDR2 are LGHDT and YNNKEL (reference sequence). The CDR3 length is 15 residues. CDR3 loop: CASSQTTAMNTEAFF.